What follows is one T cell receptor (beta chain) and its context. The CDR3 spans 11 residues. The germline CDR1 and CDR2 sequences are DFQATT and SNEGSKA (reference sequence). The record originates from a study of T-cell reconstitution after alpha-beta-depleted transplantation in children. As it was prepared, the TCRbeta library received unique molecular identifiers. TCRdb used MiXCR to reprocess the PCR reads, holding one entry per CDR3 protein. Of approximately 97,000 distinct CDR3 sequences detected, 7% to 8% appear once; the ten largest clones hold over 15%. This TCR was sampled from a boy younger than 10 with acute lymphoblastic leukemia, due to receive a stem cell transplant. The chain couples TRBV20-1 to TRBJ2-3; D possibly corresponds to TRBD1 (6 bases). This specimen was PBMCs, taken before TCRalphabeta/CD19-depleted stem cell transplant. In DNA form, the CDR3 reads TGCGGGGCCCCGACAGGAGATACGCAGTATTTT. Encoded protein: CGAPTGDTQYF.